The 24 T cell receptor beta chains listed next were all sequenced from one sample in a study of T cells after yellow fever vaccination. TCRdb re-derived calls from the 5' RACE reads in MiXCR, one entry per CDR3 protein. Altogether some 200,000 distinct CDR3 sequences are present, less than 3.5% being singletons, with the ten largest covering around 3%. The sequencing here drew on CD4+ T cells sorted from PBMCs, taken 10 days after the yellow fever booster vaccination. The receptors here all came from a man younger than 35 who received the YFV17D yellow fever vaccine.

This clonotype was counted a few times. The DNA for the CDR3 is TGTGCCAGCAGTCCGGGGGTGGCAGGCAATCAGCCCCAGCATTTT. Protein sequence: CASSPGVAGNQPQHF. The J gene is TRBJ1-5, the V gene TRBV28; tentatively, D is TRBD1 (5 bases). Trimming pared 5 bases from V and 2 bases from J, leaving 13 bases between. CDR1 and CDR2 from the germline V gene are MDHEN and SYDVKM. This CDR3 contains 15 residues.

This clonotype was counted at least ten times. The CDR3 protein is CASSPISGYSYNEQFF. CDR3 bases: TGTGCCAGCTCACCAATCTCGGGTTACTCCTACAATGAGCAGTTCTTC. The chain employs TRBV18 and TRBJ2-1; D is unresolved. The germline V gene encodes CDR1 KGHSH and CDR2 LQKENI. This CDR3 has 16 amino acids. V was cut by 2 bases and J by 0 bases, with 11 bases left in between.

The sample holds many counts of this clonotype. The rearrangement joins TRBV7-3 to TRBJ1-6; 10 nucleotides match TRBD1. Germline V CDR1 and CDR2: SGHTA, FQGTGA. Losses at the gene ends were 5 bases for V and 8 bases for J; bases not matched to a gene: 6. The CDR3 totals 15 residues. DNA of the CDR3: TGTGCCAGCAGCCCCCGGACAGGGGGTGATTCACCCCTCCACTTT. Protein product: CASSPRTGGDSPLHF.

This rearrangement joins TRBV18 to TRBJ2-7, with 9 bases lining up with TRBD1. The CDR3 loop spans 14 amino acids. The J segment lost 5 bases and the V segment lost 4 bases, leaving 6 bases of the junction unmatched. CDR1 and CDR2 from the germline V gene are KGHSH and LQKENI. For the CDR3, the DNA is TGTGCCAGCTCACTGGGACAGGGTATCCACGAGCAGTACGTC. Protein sequence: CASSLGQGIHEQYV.

A few counts support this clonotype. The chain is built from TRBV4-1 and TRBJ1-2, with D possibly being TRBD1 (6 bases). The germline V gene encodes CDR1 MGHRA and CDR2 YSYEKL. The V and J ends lost 0 bases and 4 bases respectively, with 15 bases between them. The CDR3 runs to 16 residues. CDR3: CASSQDGSGVSYGYTF. The CDR3 bases are TGCGCCAGCAGCCAAGATGGTTCAGGGGTTTCCTATGGCTACACCTTC.

This clonotype showed up just a few times. The rearrangement links TRBV7-2 to TRBJ2-7; TRBD1 agrees at 8 bases. CDR3 size: 18 residues. The germline gives CDR1 SGHTA, CDR2 FQGNSA. With V trimmed by 1 base and J by 4 bases, 15 bases remained unmatched. The CDR3 region has the DNA TGTGCCAGCAGCTTAGGTGGGTCAGGGGGCAATTGGGGATACGAGCAGTACTTC. Its protein product is CASSLGGSGGNWGYEQYF.

The V gene is TRBV7-2, the J gene TRBJ1-5; D remains unclear. In germline, CDR1 is SGHTA, CDR2 FQGNSA. Trimming took off 0 bases at V and 3 bases at J, with 6 bases between the two ends. The CDR3 runs to 14 residues. The CDR3 sequence: CASSLAVNNQPQHF. The CDR3 DNA reads TGTGCCAGCAGCTTAGCGGTCAACAATCAGCCCCAGCATTTT.

V gene TRBV5-4 combines with J gene TRBJ2-5, with D perhaps TRBD1 (5 bases). V was shortened by 7 bases and J by 2 bases, with 15 bases between the two germline ends. CDR3 length equals 14 residues. Germline assignment: CDR1 SGHNT and CDR2 YYREEE (reference sequence). The CDR3 spells CASGWRDRQETQYF. CDR3 in DNA: TGTGCCAGCGGTTGGCGTGACAGACAAGAGACCCAGTACTTC.

This clonotype was picked up a small number of times. The chain couples TRBV20-1 to TRBJ1-2; 7 bases line up with TRBD1. The germline gives CDR1 DFQATT, CDR2 SNEGSKA (reference sequence). With V trimmed by 6 bases and J by 7 bases, 2 bases remained unmatched. The CDR3 length is 10 residues. As DNA, the CDR3 is TGCAGTGCGTACAGGGGTGGCTACACCTTC. Its translation is CSAYRGGYTF.

The chain employs TRBV24-1 and TRBJ2-2; D gene ambiguous. In germline, CDR1 is KGHDR, CDR2 SFDVKD. V dropped 5 bases and J dropped 7 bases, with 10 bases sitting between them. CDR3 length equals 13 residues. The CDR3 DNA sequence: TGTGCCACCAGTGTTGAGGTTGACGGGGAGCTGTTTTTT. This sequence encodes CATSVEVDGELFF.

This clonotype has ten or more counts. The chain uses TRBV27 and TRBJ1-2; D uncertain. This CDR3 contains 9 residues. Trimming cost V 6 bases and J 13 bases, with 9 bases left between them. Germline loops: CDR1 MNHEY, CDR2 SMNVEV (reference sequence). The CDR3 DNA reads as TGTGCCAGCAGCGACCGATTCACCTTC. As protein: CASSDRFTF.

This clonotype showed up many times. The chain joins TRBV7-9 to TRBJ2-6, with no clear D. V dropped 3 bases and J dropped 4 bases, with 7 bases sitting between them. CDR3 length: 14 amino acids. The V gene's germline CDR1 is SEHNR and CDR2 FQNEAQ (reference sequence). Written as DNA, the CDR3 is TGTGCCAGCAGCTTTTACTTGGGGGCCAACGTCCTGACTTTC. It yields the protein CASSFYLGANVLTF. The variable domain in full, completed from reference TRBV7-9 and TRBJ2-6, reads DTGVSQNPRHKITKRGQNVTFRCDPISEHNRLYWYRQTLGQGPEFLTYFQNEAQLEKSRLLSDRFSAERPKGSFSTLEIQRTEQGDSAMYLCASSFYLGANVLTFGAGSRLTVL.

The chain carries TRBV20-1 and TRBJ2-3; the D is unclear. V shed 5 bases and J shed 1 base, with 7 bases lying between them. This CDR3 spans 12 amino acids. The V gene's germline CDR1 is DFQATT and CDR2 SNEGSKA (reference sequence). Here the CDR3 reads CSAPSRTDTQYF. The CDR3 DNA sequence: TGCAGTGCTCCGTCTCGCACAGATACGCAGTATTTT.

This chain links TRBV12-3 or TRBV12-4 with TRBJ2-1, with 8 bases matching TRBD1. The CDR3 is 15 residues long. Losses at the gene ends were 6 bases for V and 3 bases for J; bases not matched to a gene: 7. For the CDR3, the DNA is TGTGCCAGCAGCCCACAGGGGGGCGGCTACAATGAGCAGTTCTTC. It specifies CASSPQGGGYNEQFF.

The V and J genes are TRBV14 and TRBJ2-1; possible D gene TRBD1, 6 bases. Germline loops: CDR1 SGHDN, CDR2 FVKESK. V gave up 0 bases and J gave up 8 bases, with 14 bases separating them. The CDR3 runs 15 residues. CDR3 loop: CASSQDPGVRDEQFF. The DNA of the CDR3 is TGTGCCAGCAGCCAAGATCCAGGGGTTAGAGATGAGCAGTTCTTC. The full variable domain, its missing parts supplied by reference TRBV14 and TRBJ2-1, is EAGVTQFPSHSVIEKGQTVTLRCDPISGHDNLYWYRRVMGKEIKFLLHFVKESKQDESGMPNNRFLAERTGGTYSTLKVQPAELEDSGVYFCASSQDPGVRDEQFFGPGTRLTVL.

This clonotype was recorded at least ten times. The chain uses TRBV5-1 and TRBJ2-1; 7 positions match TRBD2. CDR3 length equals 18 residues. V shed 1 base and J 0 bases; nucleotides not matched to a gene: 10. The germline V gene encodes CDR1 SGHRS and CDR2 YFSETQ. In DNA form, the CDR3 reads TGCGCCAGCAGCTTGATGACAGCGGGCGGGGGCTCCTACAATGAGCAGTTCTTC. This encodes CASSLMTAGGGSYNEQFF. Full variable domain (missing parts from reference TRBV5-1 and TRBJ2-1): KAGVTQTPRYLIKTRGQQVTLSCSPISGHRSVSWYQQTPGQGLQFLFEYFSETQRNKGNFPGRFSGRQFSNSRSEMNVSTLELGDSALYLCASSLMTAGGGSYNEQFFGPGTRLTVL.

This clonotype showed up many times. The CDR3 DNA sequence: TGTGCCAGCAGTTACTTTGGGGATAATGAAAAACTGTTTTTT. Its translation is CASSYFGDNEKLFF. This rearrangement joins TRBV6-5 to TRBJ1-4; D gene unclear. Trimming left V 1 base short and J 4 bases short, with 7 bases between. Per germline, CDR1 MNHEY and CDR2 SVGAGI. CDR3 length: 14 residues.

This clonotype was picked up many times. This chain links TRBV5-4 with TRBJ2-1, with 11 positions matching TRBD2. Germline V gene sequence: CDR1 SGHNT, CDR2 YYREEE (reference sequence). The CDR3 consists of 14 residues. Trimming took 6 bases from V and 7 from J; bases not matched to a gene: 6. CDR3 DNA: TGTGCCAGCACCCTTAGCGGGGGGGCTAATGAGCAGTTCTTC. Translating gives CASTLSGGANEQFF. The full variable domain, completed using reference TRBV5-4 and TRBJ2-1, is ETGVTQSPTHLIKTRGQQVTLRCSSQSGHNTVSWYQQALGQGPQFIFQYYREEENGRGNFPPRFSGLQFPNYSSELNVNALELDDSALYLCASTLSGGANEQFFGPGTRLTVL.

The J gene is TRBJ1-1, the V gene TRBV4-2; 8 bases agree with TRBD1. Germline trimming cut 3 bases from V and 1 base from J; bases unmatched to any gene: 10. This CDR3 is built from 17 residues. Per the germline V gene, CDR1 is LGHNA and CDR2 is YNFKEQ. CDR3 DNA sequence: TGTGCCAGCAGCCATGGGCAGACAGGGGCGGGGAACACTGAAGCTTTCTTT. Translation gives CASSHGQTGAGNTEAFF.

The CDR3 nucleotides read TGTGCCACCAGCAGAGATAGGGACGGGTTGGAGCCCCAGCATTTT. It translates to CATSRDRDGLEPQHF. The chain has TRBV15 and TRBJ1-5, with D possibly matching TRBD1 (5 bases). The germline V gene encodes CDR1 LNHNV and CDR2 YYDKDF (reference sequence). This CDR3 has 15 amino acids. The V end was cut by 0 bases, the J end by 8 bases, with 14 bases between.

This clonotype was picked up many times. V is TRBV7-2 and J is TRBJ2-1; 13 bases are a match to TRBD2. CDR1 and CDR2 (germline): SGHTA, FQGNSA. This CDR3 comprises 17 residues. The trim removed 6 bases at V and 6 bases at J, leaving 11 bases unmatched. CDR3 region: CASSLAQGLAGTNEQFF. The CDR3 DNA follows: TGTGCCAGCAGTCTAGCCCAGGGACTAGCGGGGACCAATGAGCAGTTCTTC.

In this sample, this clonotype turned up a few times. This rearrangement joins TRBV4-2 to TRBJ2-2; unclear D gene. V shed 0 bases and J shed 7 bases, with 9 bases lying between them. Germline V gives CDR1 LGHNA, CDR2 YNFKEQ. The CDR3 contains 14 residues. For the CDR3, the DNA is TGTGCCAGCAGCCAAGAACGTTATGTCGGGGAGCTGTTTTTT. This encodes CASSQERYVGELFF.

This clonotype was seen repeatedly, ten times or more. V gene TRBV6-5 combines with J gene TRBJ1-1; TRBD1 matches at 9 bases. Germline CDR1 is MNHEY and CDR2 is SVGAGI. The junction had 18 bases not matched to a gene; V was cut back by 2 bases and J by 5 bases. This CDR3 comprises 19 residues. The CDR3 region is CASSYGAQGATGWRTEAFF. CDR3 nucleotide sequence: TGTGCCAGCAGTTACGGAGCACAGGGGGCGACGGGGTGGCGAACTGAAGCTTTCTTT.

V usage is TRBV11-1 and J usage is TRBJ2-5; D is ambiguous. CDR1 and CDR2 from the germline V gene are SGHAT and FQDESV (reference sequence). The CDR3 extends over 17 amino acids. Deletions cut 1 base from V and 0 bases from J, with 15 bases between. This CDR3 reads CASSLGQANSNQETQYF. In DNA form, the CDR3 reads TGTGCCAGCAGCTTAGGGCAAGCCAATAGCAACCAAGAGACCCAGTACTTC.